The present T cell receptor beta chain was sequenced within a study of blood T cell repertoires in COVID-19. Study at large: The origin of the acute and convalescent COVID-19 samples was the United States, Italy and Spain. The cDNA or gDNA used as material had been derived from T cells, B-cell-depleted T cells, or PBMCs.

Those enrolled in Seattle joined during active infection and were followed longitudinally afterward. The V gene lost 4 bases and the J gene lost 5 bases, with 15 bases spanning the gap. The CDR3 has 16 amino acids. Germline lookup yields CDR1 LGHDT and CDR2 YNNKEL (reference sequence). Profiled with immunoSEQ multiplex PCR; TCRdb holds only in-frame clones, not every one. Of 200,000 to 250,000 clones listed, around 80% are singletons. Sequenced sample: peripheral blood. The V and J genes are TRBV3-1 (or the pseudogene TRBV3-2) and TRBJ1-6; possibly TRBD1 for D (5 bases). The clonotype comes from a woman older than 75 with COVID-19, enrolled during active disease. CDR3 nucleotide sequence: TGTGCCAGCAGCCTAATCCCGGCAGGGAATAATTCACCCCTCCACTTT. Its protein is CASSLIPAGNNSPLHF.